The source of this TCR beta chain is a study of T-cell memory formation after mild COVID-19. The CDR3 extends over 13 amino acids. The germline gives CDR1 WNHNN, CDR2 SYGVQD (reference sequence). V was trimmed by 3 bases and J by 7 bases, leaving 12 bases between them. TCRdb reanalysed the 5' RACE reads using MiXCR and keeps one entry per CDR3 protein. This table holds 300,000 to 350,000 distinct CDR3 sequences, about an eighth found once. The sequence derives from a man aged 18 to 30 who had mild COVID-19 (a few samples of this study predate the infection). Cell type and time point are not known. This chain connects TRBV10-1 to TRBJ1-2, with D tentatively TRBD1 (6 bases). Specimen: PBMCs or a T cell subset sorted from them (not recorded which). The CDR3 sequence: CASSEEQGFGYTF. CDR3 sequence (DNA): TGCGCCAGCAGTGAAGAACAGGGCTTTGGCTACACCTTC.